The rows below give T cell receptor beta chains drawn from one sample of a study of T-cell memory formation after mild COVID-19. TCRdb called the 5' RACE reads again in MiXCR, with one record for every CDR3 protein. The data contain approximately 410,000 distinct CDR3 sequences, 23% of them singletons. Sequenced sample: PBMCs or a T cell subset sorted from them (not recorded which). Receptors originate from an adult woman who had mild COVID-19 (a few samples of this study predate the infection). Cell type and time point are not known. CDR3s include the opening cysteine and the closing phenylalanine or tryptophan. D genes are given only for firm matches. Expanded clones get a size class; other rows say once, few or many, or leave the size out.

CDR3 DNA | CDR3 protein | clone size | D gene | J gene | V gene
TGTGCCAGCAATTCCGGGACAGGGAGATCACCCCTCCACTTT | CASNSGTGRSPLHF | NA | TRBD1 | TRBJ1-6 | TRBV6-5
TGCGCCAGCAGCTTGGTTGGCCGACAGGGAAATTCACCCCTCCACTTT | CASSLVGRQGNSPLHF | NA | TRBD1 | TRBJ1-6 | TRBV5-1
TGTGCCAGCAGCTTATCTAGCGGGAATTACAATGAGCAGTTCTTC | CASSLSSGNYNEQFF | few | TRBD2 | TRBJ2-1 | TRBV7-9
TGTGCCAGCAGCCCACAAGGGGGAATCACAGATACGCAGTATTTT | CASSPQGGITDTQYF | NA | NA | TRBJ2-3 | TRBV6-5
TGTGCCAGCAGCCGAATCGGACAGGGGCTGCAGTACTTC | CASSRIGQGLQYF | NA | TRBD1 | TRBJ2-7 | TRBV7-2
TGCAGTGCTAGAGATTGGCTAGCGGGAGATACGCAGTATTTT | CSARDWLAGDTQYF | NA | TRBD2 | TRBJ2-3 | TRBV20-1
TGTGCCAGCAGCCCCACCGGGACAGGGGAATACGAGCAGTACTTC | CASSPTGTGEYEQYF | NA | TRBD1 | TRBJ2-7 | TRBV9
TGTGCCAGCAGCCAAGTGGCCCGCACTGAAGCTTTCTTT | CASSQVARTEAFF | NA | NA | TRBJ1-1 | TRBV3-1
TGCAGCGTTGAGCTGGGAAGTGTTTCCACTGAAGCTTTCTTT | CSVELGSVSTEAFF | NA | NA | TRBJ1-1 | TRBV29-1
TGCGCCAGCAGCCAAGACCTGCGGGAGCAGTTCTTC | CASSQDLREQFF | few | NA | TRBJ2-1 | TRBV4-1
TGCGCCAGCAGCCAAGACCCCCGGACAGGGGCCTCCTACGAGCAGTACTTC | CASSQDPRTGASYEQYF | few | TRBD1 | TRBJ2-7 | TRBV4-3
TGTGCCAGCAGATACGACAGAGGTAGCACAGATACGCAGTATTTT | CASRYDRGSTDTQYF | few | NA | TRBJ2-3 | TRBV6-2/TRBV6-3
TGCGCCAGCAGCTTGCAAAAGACAAGGGGTGCAGATACGCAGTATTTT | CASSLQKTRGADTQYF | NA | NA | TRBJ2-3 | TRBV5-1
TGCGCCAGCAGCTTAACTAGCGGGATCACAGATACGCAGTATTTT | CASSLTSGITDTQYF | few | TRBD2 | TRBJ2-3 | TRBV5-1
TGCGCCAGCAGCCCCGCCGGACTTTTAAACACTGAAGCTTTCTTT | CASSPAGLLNTEAFF | few | NA | TRBJ1-1 | TRBV5-1
TGTGCCAGCAGCGGCGGGACTATGGGAGAGACCCAGTACTTC | CASSGGTMGETQYF | NA | TRBD2 | TRBJ2-5 | TRBV5-8
TGTGCCAGCAGCCGCGCCGGAGCTAGCACAGATACGCAGTATTTT | CASSRAGASTDTQYF | NA | NA | TRBJ2-3 | TRBV7-3
TGCGCCAGCAGCCGCGGACTAGCGGGAGCTAACGTCGGGGAGCAGTACTTC | CASSRGLAGANVGEQYF | few | TRBD2 | TRBJ2-7 | TRBV5-1
TGTGCCAGCAGCCTCTCGGGGGGGCTTAAAGATACGCAGTATTTT | CASSLSGGLKDTQYF | few | NA | TRBJ2-3 | TRBV21-1
TGCAGTGCTAAGGGACAGTCCTACGAGCAGTACTTC | CSAKGQSYEQYF | few | TRBD1 | TRBJ2-7 | TRBV20-1
TGTGCCAGCAGCCCCCGGGGGCTAGCGGGAGTAGAGACCCAGTACTTC | CASSPRGLAGVETQYF | few | TRBD2 | TRBJ2-5 | TRBV7-2
TGTGCCAGCAGCTTAGCGGGAAACAATGAGCAGTTCTTC | CASSLAGNNEQFF | many | NA | TRBJ2-1 | TRBV7-2
TGCAGCGTCAGACAGGCTGGGACCGGGGAGCTGTTTTTT | CSVRQAGTGELFF | NA | NA | TRBJ2-2 | TRBV29-1
TGTGCCAGTAGTGACAGGGGAGGCAATCAGCCCCAGCATTTT | CASSDRGGNQPQHF | few | TRBD1 | TRBJ1-5 | TRBV19
TGTGCCAGCAGTGCCATGAACACCGGGGAGCTGTTTTTT | CASSAMNTGELFF | many | NA | TRBJ2-2 | TRBV6-4
TGTGCCAGCAGTGAAGGGATGGAGGAGGAGACCCAGTACTTC | CASSEGMEEETQYF | NA | NA | TRBJ2-5 | TRBV6-1
TGTGCCAGCTCACCTGGGGCAGTAAGCACTGAAGCTTTCTTT | CASSPGAVSTEAFF | few | NA | TRBJ1-1 | TRBV18
TGTGCCAGCAGCCCAACAGGGGAAGGTGGCGAGCAGTACTTC | CASSPTGEGGEQYF | NA | TRBD1 | TRBJ2-7 | TRBV3-1
TGTGCCAGCAGTTTAGGTCGTGGGTCTTGGTCCTACGAGCAGTACTTC | CASSLGRGSWSYEQYF | NA | NA | TRBJ2-7 | TRBV12-3/TRBV12-4
TGCGCCAGCAGCCAATTTGGGGCGTGGGGGGAACAAGAGACCCAGTACTTC | CASSQFGAWGEQETQYF | few | NA | TRBJ2-5 | TRBV4-1
TGTGCCAGCAGCTTAAGGGGGGCCGGGCTAGCGGAAGAGACCCAGTACTTC | CASSLRGAGLAEETQYF | NA | NA | TRBJ2-5 | TRBV7-9
TGTGCCAGCAGCTTGAAACTAGCGGGACCACCAGATACGCAGTATTTT | CASSLKLAGPPDTQYF | NA | TRBD2 | TRBJ2-3 | TRBV7-2
TGCGCCAGCAGCTTGGTCGTAGCGCCAGGGGCGGGCACTGAAGCTTTCTTT | CASSLVVAPGAGTEAFF | few | NA | TRBJ1-1 | TRBV5-1
TGCAGCGTTGCACGGGAGGCGACTTCCGAAAAACTGTTTTTT | CSVAREATSEKLFF | NA | NA | TRBJ1-4 | TRBV29-1
TGTGCCAGCAGCCTTGGCAGGCAGATTTATAATTCACCCCTCCACTTT | CASSLGRQIYNSPLHF | NA | NA | TRBJ1-6 | TRBV7-9
TGTGCCAGCAAGCAGAGTCTAGCAGTAAGCACCGGGGAGCTGTTTTTT | CASKQSLAVSTGELFF | NA | NA | TRBJ2-2 | TRBV6-2/TRBV6-3
TGTGCCAGCACCCCCCGGGACAGGTTCGTTCCAGATACGCAGTATTTT | CASTPRDRFVPDTQYF | NA | TRBD1 | TRBJ2-3 | TRBV12-3/TRBV12-4
TGTGCCAGCAGCCATAACAGGGGTGGCTACACCTTC | CASSHNRGGYTF | NA | TRBD1 | TRBJ1-2 | TRBV5-4
TGTGCCAGCAGCAGCCAGGGTAGAGGGGGGAACACTGAAGCTTTCTTT | CASSSQGRGGNTEAFF | NA | NA | TRBJ1-1 | TRBV7-9
TGCGCTTCTACCGGGGGACTAGCGGGCGTCTACAATGAGCAGTTCTTC | CASTGGLAGVYNEQFF | NA | TRBD2 | TRBJ2-1 | TRBV5-1
TGTGCCAGCAGCGTAGGGGCTAGCGGGAGCACAGATACGCAGTATTTT | CASSVGASGSTDTQYF | NA | TRBD2 | TRBJ2-3 | TRBV9
TGTGCCAGCAGCTTGGCCGCGGGGACAGAGTTTCATAACTATGGCTACACCTTC | CASSLAAGTEFHNYGYTF | NA | TRBD1 | TRBJ1-2 | TRBV5-5
TGTGCCAGCAGTGAAGCGCAAAGGACAGGGAACACTGAAGCTTTCTTT | CASSEAQRTGNTEAFF | NA | TRBD1 | TRBJ1-1 | TRBV6-1
TGCGCCAGCAGCCCCAGTGGGACACCCTCGAATGAGCAGTTCTTC | CASSPSGTPSNEQFF | few | NA | TRBJ2-1 | TRBV5-1
TGTGCCAGCAGCGTAGGACTTGACACCGGGGGCGAGCAGTACTTC | CASSVGLDTGGEQYF | NA | NA | TRBJ2-7 | TRBV9
TGTGCCAGCAGCGCGGGGACTAGCGGGTCATTCACAGATACGCAGTATTTT | CASSAGTSGSFTDTQYF | few | TRBD2 | TRBJ2-3 | TRBV7-9
TGTGCCACCAGTCGAGGACAGTCCTACGAGCAGTACTTC | CATSRGQSYEQYF | NA | NA | TRBJ2-7 | TRBV24-1
TGTGCCAGTTCTAGCGGGAGGTACACCGGGGAGCTGTTTTTT | CASSSGRYTGELFF | few | TRBD2 | TRBJ2-2 | TRBV27
TGTGCCAGCAGCCAAGATCGGACTGGCTACACCTTC | CASSQDRTGYTF | NA | NA | TRBJ1-2 | TRBV3-1
TGTGCCAGCAGTCCCGATGAGGGAAAATTCTACGAGCAGTACTTC | CASSPDEGKFYEQYF | few | NA | TRBJ2-7 | TRBV7-2
TGCGCCAGCAGCCCTGACATGCCCCGGGAGCAGTACTTC | CASSPDMPREQYF | NA | NA | TRBJ2-7 | TRBV5-1
TGTGCCAGCAGGTTGGATAGGCTGAACACTGAAGCTTTCTTT | CASRLDRLNTEAFF | many | NA | TRBJ1-1 | TRBV6-6
TGTGCCAGCAGACCGAGACTAGCGGGAGATTATGAGCAGTTCTTC | CASRPRLAGDYEQFF | NA | TRBD2 | TRBJ2-1 | TRBV7-9
TGTGCCAGCAGCCAAGATGCGGCAGGCCGGAGAGAGCAGTACTTC | CASSQDAAGRREQYF | NA | NA | TRBJ2-7 | TRBV3-1